This is a list of T cell receptor beta chains from one sample in a study of cytomegalovirus exposure and HLA in healthy donors. This table comes from immunoSEQ multiplex PCR, and its TCRdb copy is limited to in-frame clones, with some not included. The sample consists of 150,000 to 200,000 clones, 81% of them appearing once. The sequencing sample was made of PBMCs. All receptors derive from a man aged 50 to 60 in good health and CMV-seronegative. Each CDR3 is given with its conserved first and last residue. D genes are given only for firm matches. Rows may omit the clone size; those that give it use once, few, many or a size class.

CDR3 length | clone size | D gene | J gene | V gene | CDR3 protein | CDR3 DNA
16 | NA | NA | TRBJ1-4 | TRBV7-9 | CSSSLLDSTTLEKLFF | TGTTCCAGCAGCTTACTCGACAGCACGACACTAGAAAAACTGTTTTTT
14 | NA | TRBD2 | TRBJ2-1 | TRBV10-2 | CASRWPRGGNEQFF | TGCGCCAGCAGATGGCCCCGGGGGGGCAATGAGCAGTTCTTC
17 | NA | TRBD2 | TRBJ2-3 | TRBV15 | CATSRDLRRLAADTQYF | TGTGCCACCAGCAGAGATCTGAGGCGACTAGCAGCTGATACGCAGTATTTT
13 | NA | NA | TRBJ2-1 | TRBV7-9 | CASSLSPSNEQFF | TGTGCCAGCAGCTTATCCCCCAGCAATGAGCAGTTCTTC
14 | once | TRBD1 | TRBJ1-1 | TRBV4-1 | CASSHRGQEGMGFF | TGCGCCAGCAGCCACAGGGGGCAGGAGGGGATGGGTTTCTTT
15 | NA | NA | TRBJ2-7 | TRBV27 | CASSRTTGLDYEQYF | TGTGCCAGCAGTCGAACGACAGGCCTGGACTACGAGCAGTACTTC
15 | NA | NA | TRBJ1-1 | TRBV2 | CASMVGGALSTEAFF | TGTGCCAGCATGGTGGGAGGGGCACTTTCCACTGAAGCTTTCTTT
16 | NA | TRBD2 | TRBJ2-3 | TRBV30 | CAWSVPVAGDTDTQYF | TGTGCCTGGAGTGTACCGGTAGCGGGGGACACAGATACGCAGTATTTT
13 | once | NA | TRBJ1-1 | TRBV18 | CASSPQENTEAFF | TGTGCCAGCTCACCCCAGGAGAACACTGAAGCTTTCTTT
12 | NA | NA | TRBJ2-7 | TRBV27 | CASGRSTGEQYF | TGTGCCAGCGGTAGATCTACGGGCGAGCAGTACTTC
15 | NA | NA | TRBJ1-6 | TRBV15 | CATSRDGATNSPLHF | TGTGCCACCAGCAGAGATGGAGCAACTAATTCACCCCTCCACTTT
13 | NA | NA | TRBJ1-2 | TRBV28 | CASSSGIFRGYTF | TGTGCCAGCAGTTCCGGGATCTTCAGGGGCTACACCTTC
15 | NA | NA | TRBJ1-5 | TRBV4-2 | CASSQGEGVAQPQHF | TGTGCCAGCAGCCAAGGGGAGGGGGTCGCTCAGCCCCAGCATTTT
14 | NA | TRBD1 | TRBJ2-7 | TRBV6-1 | CAVSGTGGRYEQYF | TGTGCCGTTTCCGGGACAGGGGGAAGGTACGAGCAGTACTTC
18 | NA | TRBD1 | TRBJ2-6 | TRBV23-1 | CASSPGDRGLSGANVLTF | TGCGCCAGCAGTCCAGGGGACAGGGGGCTCTCTGGGGCCAACGTCCTGACTTTC
14 | NA | TRBD1 | TRBJ1-2 | TRBV9 | CASTEQGPLYGYTF | TGTGCCAGCACCGAACAGGGGCCACTCTATGGCTACACCTTC
17 | NA | TRBD1 | TRBJ1-6 | TRBV13 | CASSVTGTGGLGSPLHF | TGTGCCAGCAGCGTCACCGGGACAGGGGGTTTGGGTTCACCCCTCCACTTT
13 | NA | NA | TRBJ1-1 | TRBV5-6 | CASSAVGGTEAFF | TGTGCCAGCAGCGCCGTCGGGGGCACTGAAGCTTTCTTT
21 | NA | TRBD2 | TRBJ2-7 | TRBV27 | CASSLSGGRGVRTSGHYEQYF | TGTGCCAGCAGTTTATCGGGGGGACGGGGGGTGAGAACTAGCGGGCACTACGAGCAGTACTTC
16 | NA | TRBD1 | TRBJ1-1 | TRBV27 | CASRNEDRGLGTEAFF | TGTGCCAGCAGGAACGAGGACAGGGGTTTGGGCACTGAAGCTTTCTTT
15 | NA | TRBD1 | TRBJ2-7 | TRBV5-5 | CASSFGGTGGYEQYF | TGTGCCAGCAGCTTCGGAGGGACAGGGGGCTACGAGCAGTACTTC
13 | NA | NA | TRBJ1-5 | TRBV6-5 | CASSRGVNQPQHF | TGTGCCAGCAGTCGGGGAGTCAATCAGCCCCAGCATTTT
17 | NA | TRBD1 | TRBJ2-5 | TRBV5-8 | CASSLVGTGVLGETQYF | TGTGCCAGCAGCTTAGTCGGGACAGGGGTTCTTGGGGAGACCCAGTACTTC
12 | NA | NA | TRBJ1-2 | TRBV10-3 | CAIRQANYGYTF | TGTGCCATCCGACAGGCAAACTATGGCTACACCTTC
18 | NA | TRBD2 | TRBJ2-7 | TRBV5-1 | CASSFGSGLAGGIYEQYF | TGCGCCAGCAGCTTCGGGAGTGGGCTAGCGGGGGGAATTTACGAGCAGTACTTC
14 | NA | NA | TRBJ1-2 | TRBV4-3 | CASSQVSGNYGYTF | TGCGCCAGCAGCCAAGTTTCAGGGAACTATGGCTACACCTTC
14 | NA | NA | TRBJ2-3 | TRBV5-1 | CASSLKNRVDTQYF | TGCGCCAGCAGCTTGAAGAACCGGGTAGATACGCAGTATTTT
16 | NA | NA | TRBJ2-7 | TRBV5-8 | CASSLDGGAASYEQYF | TGTGCCAGCAGCTTGGATGGGGGCGCAGCCTCCTACGAGCAGTACTTC
14 | NA | NA | TRBJ2-7 | TRBV6-1 | CASSVGSSSYEQYF | TGTGCCAGCAGTGTTGGATCTAGCTCCTACGAGCAGTACTTC